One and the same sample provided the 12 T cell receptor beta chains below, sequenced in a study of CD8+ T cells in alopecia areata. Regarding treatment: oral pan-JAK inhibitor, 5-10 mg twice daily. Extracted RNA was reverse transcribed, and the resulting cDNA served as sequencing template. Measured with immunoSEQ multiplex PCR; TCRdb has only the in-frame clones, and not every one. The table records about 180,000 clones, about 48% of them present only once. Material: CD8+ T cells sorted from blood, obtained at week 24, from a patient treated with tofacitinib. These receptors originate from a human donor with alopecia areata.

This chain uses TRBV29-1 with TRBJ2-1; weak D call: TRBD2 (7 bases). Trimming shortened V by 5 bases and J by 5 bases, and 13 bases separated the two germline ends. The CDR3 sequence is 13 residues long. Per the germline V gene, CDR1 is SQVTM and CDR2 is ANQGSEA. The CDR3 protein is CSVMGGHDNEQFF. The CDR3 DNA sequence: TGCAGCGTTATGGGGGGGCATGACAATGAGCAGTTCTTC.

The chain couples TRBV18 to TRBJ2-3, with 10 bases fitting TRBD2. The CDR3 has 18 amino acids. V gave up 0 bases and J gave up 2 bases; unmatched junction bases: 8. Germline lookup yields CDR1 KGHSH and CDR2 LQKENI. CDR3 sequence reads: CASSPPETSGENTDTQYF. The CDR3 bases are TGTGCCAGCTCACCACCGGAAACTAGCGGGGAAAACACAGATACGCAGTATTTT.

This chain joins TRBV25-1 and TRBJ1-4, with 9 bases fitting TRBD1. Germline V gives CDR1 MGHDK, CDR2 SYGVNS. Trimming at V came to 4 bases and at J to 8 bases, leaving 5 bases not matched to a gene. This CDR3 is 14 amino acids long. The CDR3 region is CASSGTGVYEKLFF. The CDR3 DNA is TGTGCCAGCAGTGGGACAGGGGTATACGAAAAACTGTTTTTT.

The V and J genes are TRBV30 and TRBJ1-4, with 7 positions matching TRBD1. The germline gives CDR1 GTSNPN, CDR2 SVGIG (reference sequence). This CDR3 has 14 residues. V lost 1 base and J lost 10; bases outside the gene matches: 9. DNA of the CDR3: TGTGCCTGGAGTGGCGAGGGGGCAATTGGAAAACTGTTTTTT. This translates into CAWSGEGAIGKLFF.

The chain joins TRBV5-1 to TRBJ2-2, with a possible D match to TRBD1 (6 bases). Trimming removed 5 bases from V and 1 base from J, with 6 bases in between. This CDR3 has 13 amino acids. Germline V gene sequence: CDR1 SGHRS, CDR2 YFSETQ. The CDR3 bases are TGCGCCAGCAGGGACAGGAACACCGGGGAGCTGTTTTTT. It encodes CASRDRNTGELFF.

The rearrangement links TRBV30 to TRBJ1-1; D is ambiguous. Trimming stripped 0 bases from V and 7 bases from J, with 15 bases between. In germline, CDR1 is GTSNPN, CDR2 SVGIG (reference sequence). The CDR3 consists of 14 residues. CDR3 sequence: CAWSVGGLYGEAFF. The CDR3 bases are TGTGCCTGGAGTGTCGGAGGGTTATACGGTGAAGCTTTCTTT.

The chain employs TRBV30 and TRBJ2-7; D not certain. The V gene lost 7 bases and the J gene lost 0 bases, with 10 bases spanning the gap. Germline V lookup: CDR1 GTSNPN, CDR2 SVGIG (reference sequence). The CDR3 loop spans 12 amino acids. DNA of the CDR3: TGTGCCTACGGGCGAAGCTCCTACGAGCAGTACTTC. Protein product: CAYGRSSYEQYF.

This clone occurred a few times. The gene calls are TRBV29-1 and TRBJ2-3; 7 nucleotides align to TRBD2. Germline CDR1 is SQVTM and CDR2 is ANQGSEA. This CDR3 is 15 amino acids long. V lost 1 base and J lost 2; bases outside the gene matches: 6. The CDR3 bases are TGCAGCGTTGAAGTGGCGGGGGATTCCACAGATACGCAGTATTTT. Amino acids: CSVEVAGDSTDTQYF.

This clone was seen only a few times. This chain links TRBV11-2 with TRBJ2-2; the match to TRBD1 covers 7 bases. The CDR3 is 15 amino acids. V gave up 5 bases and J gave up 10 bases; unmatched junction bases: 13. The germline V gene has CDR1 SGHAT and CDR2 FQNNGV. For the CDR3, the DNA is TGTGCCAGCAGCCCTCCCCCCCAACAGGGGTCGGAGCTGTTTTTT. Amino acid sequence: CASSPPPQQGSELFF.

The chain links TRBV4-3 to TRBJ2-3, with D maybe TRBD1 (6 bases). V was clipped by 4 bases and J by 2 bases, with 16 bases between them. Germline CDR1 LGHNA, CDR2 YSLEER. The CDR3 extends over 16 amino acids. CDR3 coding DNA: TGCGCCAGCAGCCCCCAGTGGGTGGGGGCCACAGATACGCAGTATTTT. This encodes CASSPQWVGATDTQYF.

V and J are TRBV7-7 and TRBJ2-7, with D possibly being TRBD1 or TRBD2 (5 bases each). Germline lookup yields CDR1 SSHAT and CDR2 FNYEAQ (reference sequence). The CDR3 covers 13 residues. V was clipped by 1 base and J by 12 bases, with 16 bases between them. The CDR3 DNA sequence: TGTGCCAGCAGCTTAGGACCGGGACGGACCTTGTACTTC. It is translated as CASSLGPGRTLYF.

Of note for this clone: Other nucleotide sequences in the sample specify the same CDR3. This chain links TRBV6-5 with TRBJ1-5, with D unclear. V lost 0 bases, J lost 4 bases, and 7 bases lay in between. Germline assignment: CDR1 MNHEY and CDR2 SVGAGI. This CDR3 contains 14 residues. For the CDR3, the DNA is TGTGCCAGCAGTTACTCAGAGGGAAATCAGCCCCAGCATTTT. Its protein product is CASSYSEGNQPQHF.